Below are 26 T cell receptor beta chains sequenced from a single sample in a study of blood T cell repertoires in COVID-19. The protocol was immunoSEQ multiplex PCR, while the TCRdb copy is restricted to in-frame clones and leaves out a portion. The sample shows approximately 130,000 clones, approximately 90% of them seen only once. Sequencing input: peripheral blood. The receptors originated from a human donor in a cohort sampled during active COVID-19.

This clone was observed once. Germline and junction disagree at one end, which may indicate a read error. The V gene is TRBV6-2 or TRBV6-3, the J gene TRBJ2-7; no firm D call. This CDR3 region has 11 residues. Germline CDR1 MNHEY, CDR2 SVGEGT. The DNA of the CDR3 is TGTGCCAGCAGTTACTCCAACGAGCAGTACTTC. Protein: CASSYSNEQYF.

The rearrangement links TRBV30 to TRBJ1-4, with 8 bases lining up with TRBD1. V gave up 8 bases and J gave up 6 bases; unmatched junction bases: 11. The CDR3 is made up of 14 amino acids. Germline CDR1 and CDR2: GTSNPN and SVGIG (reference sequence). The CDR3: CAGVDRARDEKLFF. The CDR3, as DNA: TGTGCCGGGGTGGACAGGGCGAGAGATGAAAAACTGTTTTTT.

This chain uses TRBV3-1 (or the pseudogene TRBV3-2) with TRBJ1-2; 8 bases are shared with TRBD1. This CDR3 is built from 15 residues. Germline CDR1 LGHDT, CDR2 YNNKEL (reference sequence). V trimming: 5 bases; J trimming: 4 bases; junction bases outside the gene matches: 9. Here the CDR3 DNA reads TGTGCCAGCAGCTCCCCCGGGACAGGATTCTATGGCTACACCTTC. It codes for CASSSPGTGFYGYTF.

The chain joins TRBV15 to TRBJ2-3; 7 bases align to TRBD2. CDR3 length equals 15 residues. The trim removed 1 base at V and 1 base at J, leaving 2 bases unmatched. Germline V lookup: CDR1 LNHNV, CDR2 YYDKDF (reference sequence). This CDR3 reads CATSRGTRRTDTQYF. DNA of the CDR3: TGTGCCACCAGCAGAGGGACTAGACGCACAGATACGCAGTATTTT.

This clone was counted between two and nine times. The chain uses TRBV5-5 and TRBJ2-3; D unresolved. With 1 base removed from V and 4 bases from J, the gap between germline ends came to 4 bases. Germline lookup yields CDR1 SGHKS and CDR2 YYEKEE (reference sequence). This CDR3 is 12 amino acids long. The CDR3 here is CASSLLADTQYF. The CDR3 nucleotides are TGTGCCAGCAGCTTGCTCGCAGATACGCAGTATTTT.

The genes are TRBV28 and TRBJ2-7, with TRBD2 matching over 11 bases. Looked up from germline, CDR1 is MDHEN and CDR2 is SYDVKM. This CDR3 has 14 amino acids. Germline trimming cut 4 bases from V and 12 bases from J; bases unmatched to any gene: 11. The CDR3: CASSSILTSGSVYF. The CDR3 region has the DNA TGTGCCAGCAGTTCGATTCTTACTAGCGGGAGTGTGTACTTC.

The chain is built from TRBV5-4 and TRBJ2-5, with D possibly being TRBD2 (6 bases). V was trimmed by 1 base and J by 1 base, leaving 8 bases between them. The CDR3 is 14 amino acids. The germline V gene has CDR1 SGHNT and CDR2 YYREEE (reference sequence). CDR3 sequence: CASSLRGTQETQYF. CDR3 coding DNA: TGTGCCAGCAGCTTGCGGGGGACCCAAGAGACCCAGTACTTC.

This clone has just one count. J is TRBJ2-7 and V is TRBV18; TRBD2 matches at 8 bases. V shed 6 bases and J 0 bases; nucleotides not matched to a gene: 7. Germline values: CDR1 KGHSH, CDR2 LQKENI. The CDR3 loop spans 15 amino acids. CDR3 DNA: TGTGCCAGCTCTTTAGCGGGGACCGACTCCTACGAGCAGTACTTC. It is translated as CASSLAGTDSYEQYF.

This clone was counted a single time. The CDR3 is CASSQVASGVKSYEQFF. The CDR3 bases are TGCGCCAGCAGCCAAGTTGCTAGCGGGGTCAAGTCGTATGAGCAGTTCTTC. The V and J genes are TRBV4-1 and TRBJ2-1, with 9 bases fitting TRBD2. This CDR3 region has 17 residues. With V trimmed by 1 base and J by 8 bases, 12 bases remained unmatched. Germline loops: CDR1 MGHRA, CDR2 YSYEKL.

The V call is TRBV7-2, the J call TRBJ1-2, with D perhaps matching TRBD1 (6 bases). Germline CDR1 is SGHTA and CDR2 is FQGNSA. CDR3 length equals 14 residues. Deletions cut 1 base from V and 4 bases from J, with 10 bases between. This CDR3 is CASSLGGGGYGYTF. The CDR3 DNA reads TGTGCCAGCAGCTTAGGGGGGGGCGGCTATGGCTACACCTTC.

This clone was seen only once. The chain couples TRBV7-9 to TRBJ1-3; no reliable D call. Trimming removed 1 base at V and 9 bases at J, with 10 bases between. The germline gives CDR1 SEHNR, CDR2 FQNEAQ (reference sequence). The CDR3 length is 13 residues. The CDR3 spells CASSLGAGGTIYF. CDR3 nucleotide sequence: TGTGCCAGCAGCTTAGGCGCCGGCGGCACCATATATTTT.

The chain carries TRBV7-2 and TRBJ1-1; maybe TRBD1 (5 bases). In germline, CDR1 is SGHTA, CDR2 FQGNSA. The V end lost 1 base, the J end lost 7 bases, and 13 bases lay between the germline ends. The length of the CDR3 is 14 residues. The CDR3 DNA sequence: TGTGCCAGCAGCTTAGATAGCAGGGTCGTTGAAGCTTTCTTT. Protein: CASSLDSRVVEAFF. The complete variable domain, with remaining parts taken from reference TRBV7-2 and TRBJ1-1, reads GAGVSQSPSNKVTEKGKDVELRCDPISGHTALYWYRQSLGQGLEFLIYFQGNSAPDKSGLPSDRFSAERTGGSVSTLTIQRTQQEDSAVYLCASSLDSRVVEAFFGQGTRLTVV.

The J gene is TRBJ1-4, the V gene TRBV27, with D unresolved. The CDR3 runs to 14 residues. The V and J ends lost 3 bases and 8 bases respectively, with 13 bases between them. Germline CDR1 reads MNHEY; CDR2 reads SMNVEV (reference sequence). This CDR3 is CASSFGLYGEKLFF. CDR3 coding DNA: TGTGCCAGCAGTTTCGGACTCTATGGAGAAAAACTGTTTTTT.

The chain couples TRBV7-8 to TRBJ2-7; 8 positions match TRBD1. Per germline, CDR1 SGHVS and CDR2 FQNEAQ. Trimming at V came to 5 bases and at J to 0 bases, leaving 21 bases not matched to a gene. The CDR3 is 20 residues long. CDR3 loop: CASSGGQGRASIISSYEQYF. The DNA for the CDR3 is TGTGCCAGCAGCGGAGGACAGGGACGCGCTTCCATTATTAGCTCCTACGAGCAGTACTTC.

CDR3 bases: TGTGCCAGTAGTATGGGGACAGGGATCTATGGCTACACCTTC. Residues: CASSMGTGIYGYTF. The chain is built from TRBV19 and TRBJ1-2, with 9 bases aligning to TRBD1. Trimming removed 3 bases from V and 4 bases from J; junction bases left unmatched: 3. The CDR3 has 14 residues. Germline values: CDR1 LNHDA, CDR2 SQIVND (reference sequence).

The gene calls are TRBV6-6 and TRBJ1-2; D is ambiguous. Per germline, CDR1 MNHNY and CDR2 SVGAGI (reference sequence). This CDR3 is built from 14 residues. Trimming shortened V by 4 bases and J by 5 bases, and 14 bases separated the two germline ends. The CDR3 loop is CASSSNGGSYGYTF. As DNA, the CDR3 is TGTGCCAGCAGTTCCAATGGCGGTTCATATGGCTACACCTTC.

The rearrangement links TRBV10-1 to TRBJ2-7, with 10 nucleotides matching TRBD1. This CDR3 spans 16 amino acids. The V segment lost 9 bases and the J segment 2 bases; nucleotides outside the gene matches: 13. The germline V gene has CDR1 WNHNN and CDR2 SYGVQD (reference sequence). The CDR3 is CARRQGASPKTYEQYF. The CDR3 bases are TGCGCCAGACGACAGGGGGCATCACCAAAAACCTACGAGCAGTACTTC.

This sequence joins TRBV18 and TRBJ2-7; D is perhaps TRBD2 (6 bases). V was trimmed by 0 bases and J by 5 bases, leaving 11 bases between them. Germline CDR1 KGHSH, CDR2 LQKENI. CDR3 size: 14 residues. CDR3 amino acids: CASSPPVLADEQYF. The CDR3 DNA reads TGTGCCAGCTCACCACCTGTACTAGCAGACGAGCAGTACTTC.

J is TRBJ2-7 and V is TRBV29-1; TRBD2 matches 10 bases. Trimming at V came to 5 bases and at J to 6 bases, leaving 4 bases not matched to a gene. Per the germline V gene, CDR1 is SQVTM and CDR2 is ANQGSEA. The CDR3 spans 12 residues. CDR3 protein: CSVFQREGEQYF. CDR3 DNA: TGCAGCGTTTTTCAGCGGGAGGGCGAGCAGTACTTC.

The CDR3 protein is CASSEEQGIQTSANRHTQYF. For the CDR3, the DNA is TGTGCCAGCAGTGAAGAACAGGGGATCCAGACTAGCGCAAACAGGCATACGCAGTATTTT. The rearrangement uses TRBV6-1 and TRBJ2-3; tentatively, D is TRBD2 (8 bases). CDR3 length: 20 amino acids. V was pared by 1 base and J by 7 bases, with 30 bases between. Germline lookup yields CDR1 MNHNS and CDR2 SASEGT.

The chain employs TRBV7-9 and TRBJ2-7; D may be TRBD1 (6 bases). Trimming took off 5 bases at V and 1 base at J, with 12 bases between the two ends. CDR1 is SEHNR and CDR2 is FQNEAQ in the germline V gene (reference sequence). CDR3 length: 14 residues. In DNA, the CDR3 is TGTGCCAGCAGCCCAGACAGGCCGTCCTACGAGCAGTACTTC. Encoded protein: CASSPDRPSYEQYF. Complete variable domain (other parts from reference TRBV7-9 and TRBJ2-7): DTGVSQNPRHKITKRGQNVTFRCDPISEHNRLYWYRQTLGQGPEFLTYFQNEAQLEKSRLLSDRFSAERPKGSFSTLEIQRTEQGDSAMYLCASSPDRPSYEQYFGPGTRLTVT.

The V gene is TRBV18, the J gene TRBJ2-1, with D perhaps TRBD2 (6 bases). The V and J ends lost 5 bases and 9 bases respectively, with 14 bases between them. This CDR3 comprises 13 residues. From germline, CDR1 is KGHSH and CDR2 LQKENI. The CDR3 is CASSTQTSAEQFF. The CDR3, as DNA: TGTGCCAGCTCAACCCAGACTAGTGCTGAGCAGTTCTTC.

This clone was seen a single time. This chain uses TRBV11-2 with TRBJ1-5, with no clear D. Germline lookup yields CDR1 SGHAT and CDR2 FQNNGV. This CDR3 has 13 amino acids. The ends were cut back, 5 bases at V and 5 bases at J, with 10 bases in the middle. This chain's CDR3 is CASSPKADQPQHF. Written as DNA, the CDR3 is TGTGCCAGCAGCCCAAAAGCGGATCAGCCCCAGCATTTT.

This chain uses TRBV29-1 with TRBJ2-1; 13 nucleotides agree with TRBD2. From germline, CDR1 is SQVTM and CDR2 ANQGSEA. V gave up 4 bases and J gave up 0 bases; unmatched junction bases: 6. This CDR3 is built from 17 residues. The CDR3 here is CSVAGTSGDSSYNEQFF. DNA for the CDR3: TGCAGCGTTGCCGGGACTAGCGGGGACAGCTCCTACAATGAGCAGTTCTTC.

The J gene is TRBJ1-1, the V gene TRBV5-8; TRBD1 matches 8 bases. The CDR3 is 15 amino acids. V gave up 4 bases and J gave up 5 bases; unmatched junction bases: 10. From germline, CDR1 is SGHTS and CDR2 YDEGEE. The CDR3 reads CASSPYQGASTEAFF. The CDR3 coding sequence is TGTGCCAGCAGCCCGTACCAGGGGGCGAGTACTGAAGCTTTCTTT.

The chain uses TRBV7-9 and TRBJ2-5; unclear D gene. Germline CDR1 SEHNR, CDR2 FQNEAQ (reference sequence). This CDR3 spans 12 amino acids. Trimming stripped 5 bases from V and 0 bases from J, with 4 bases between. The CDR3 loop reads CASSLNQETQYF. In nucleotides, the CDR3 is TGTGCCAGCAGCCTAAACCAAGAGACCCAGTACTTC.